The 10 T cell receptor beta chains given below trace back to one sample, sequenced in a study of T cell responses to AZD1222 COVID-19 vaccine (dated by TCRdb to about 2021). The library was generated by the immunoSEQ multiplex PCR assay. TCRdb limited this immuneACCESS table to in-frame rearrangements with V and J called. A share of clones is missing; checked studies link under half to unresolved V genes, and the rest is unexplained. The sample's table covers about 140,000 clones. 2.2% of the sample goes to the ten largest clones. Taken with the paper, the label for time point translates to: baseline before first vaccination. Sequenced sample: peripheral blood. The source is an adult in good health.

The rearrangement joins TRBV2 to TRBJ2-1, with TRBD1 identical over 11 bases. After removal of 4 bases from V and 7 bases from J, the junction contained 12 bases not matched to a gene. The length of the CDR3 is 17 residues. Germline CDR1 and CDR2: SNHLY and FYNNEI. The CDR3 DNA is TGTGCCAGCAGTGGGGGGCGGACAGGGGGCGCGCGGAATGAGCAGTTCTTC. It codes for CASSGGRTGGARNEQFF.

The genes are TRBV6-5 and TRBJ1-4, with D possibly TRBD1 on 6 matching bases. Per the germline V gene, CDR1 is MNHEY and CDR2 is SVGAGI. The ends were cut back, 5 bases at V and 7 bases at J, with 14 bases in the middle. This CDR3 has 14 residues. The CDR3 DNA follows: TGTGCCAGCAGTCTCCAGGGGCAGGGTGAAAAACTGTTTTTT. Translated: CASSLQGQGEKLFF.

The V gene is TRBV28, the J gene TRBJ1-4; the match to TRBD1 covers 9 bases. The germline CDR1 and CDR2 sequences are MDHEN and SYDVKM. V dropped 3 bases and J dropped 7; count of bases not matched to a gene: 6. The CDR3 runs 15 residues. In nucleotides, the CDR3 is TGTGCCAGCAGTTTGTTGGGGACAGGGCGTGAAAAACTGTTTTTT. Translated: CASSLLGTGREKLFF.

V is TRBV25-1 and J is TRBJ1-1; D gene ambiguous. V was shortened by 2 bases and J by 0 bases, with 10 bases between the two germline ends. This CDR3 region has 15 residues. The germline V gene encodes CDR1 MGHDK and CDR2 SYGVNS. The CDR3 DNA is TGTGCCAGCAGTGAACCCCACAGCATGAACACTGAAGCTTTCTTT. Its translation is CASSEPHSMNTEAFF.

The chain carries TRBV6-1 and TRBJ1-2, with 7 bases lining up with TRBD1. The CDR3 spans 15 residues. Germline V gives CDR1 MNHNS, CDR2 SASEGT. J was trimmed by 4 bases and V by 5 bases; bases with no gene match: 10. As DNA, the CDR3 is TGTGCCAGCAGTTTGGGACAGACTCACCTCTATGGCTACACCTTC. This sequence encodes CASSLGQTHLYGYTF.

The rearrangement joins TRBV28 to TRBJ1-6, with TRBD1 matching over 7 bases. The CDR3 is 17 residues long. V lost 2 bases to trimming and J lost 11 bases; unmatched junction nucleotides: 15. Germline lookup yields CDR1 MDHEN and CDR2 SYDVKM. As DNA, the CDR3 is TGTGCCAGCAGTTTACATAAGGGACAGACCGGCGGTGCACCCCTCCACTTT. Protein: CASSLHKGQTGGAPLHF.

The V and J genes are TRBV19 and TRBJ1-5; the match to TRBD1 covers 7 bases. The CDR3 runs to 13 residues. CDR1 and CDR2 from the germline V gene are LNHDA and SQIVND (reference sequence). After removal of 3 bases from V and 7 bases from J, the junction contained 3 bases not matched to a gene. The DNA of the CDR3 is TGTGCCAGTAGTATCACAGGGGACCAGCCCCAGCATTTT. Translation: CASSITGDQPQHF.

This chain joins TRBV20-1 and TRBJ1-2, with D unresolved. This CDR3 has 11 residues. V lost 6 bases and J lost 2, with 7 bases in between. CDR1 and CDR2 (germline): DFQATT, SNEGSKA (reference sequence). CDR3 sequence: CSAPRNYGYTF. CDR3 nucleotide sequence: TGCAGTGCCCCCCGAAACTATGGCTACACCTTC.

The chain carries TRBV18 and TRBJ2-3; D gene uncertain. The CDR3 runs 16 residues. V was cut by 0 bases and J by 1 base, with 11 bases left in between. The germline V gene encodes CDR1 KGHSH and CDR2 LQKENI. As DNA, the CDR3 is TGTGCCAGCTCACCACCTCAGAACTTTGGCACAGATACGCAGTATTTT. Translated, it gives CASSPPQNFGTDTQYF.

The V and J genes are TRBV15 and TRBJ2-1, with TRBD2 identical over 10 bases. This CDR3 spans 17 amino acids. V lost 0 bases, J lost 6 bases, and 8 bases stayed unmatched. Per germline, CDR1 LNHNV and CDR2 YYDKDF (reference sequence). The CDR3 coding sequence is TGTGCCACCAGCAGAGATAGGAAGCGGGGGGGCTCCAATGAGCAGTTCTTC. Amino acids: CATSRDRKRGGSNEQFF.